This TCR beta chain was captured in a study of response to subunit inactivated influenza vaccine. Germline V CDR1 and CDR2: SGHRS, YFSETQ. Trimming shortened V by 3 bases and J by 1 base, and 16 bases separated the two germline ends. The CDR3 extends over 17 amino acids. One entry per CDR3 protein, called by TCRdb with MiXCR from the RT-PCR reads. The data contain about 610,000 distinct CDR3 sequences, 13% to 15% of them singletons. As concerns this clonotype: What it binds is not known.

Study-level points and caveats: Few new T cells, the authors suggested, are recruited by each seasonal influenza vaccination.

The rearrangement joins TRBV5-1 to TRBJ2-2; maybe TRBD1 (6 bases). The specimen was PBMCs from blood, collected 11 to 12 days after vaccination. The TCR sequence derives from a man aged 50-59 years who received an inactivated influenza vaccine. The CDR3 nucleotides read TGCGCCAGCAGCTCCCCGGGGTACAGGGTGAACACCGGGGAGCTGTTTTTT. Translated: CASSSPGYRVNTGELFF.